This section outlines one T cell receptor (beta chain) sequence together with its context. The data were taken from a study of blood T cell repertoires in COVID-19. Study at large: Collection of acute and convalescent COVID-19 samples took place in the United States, Italy and Spain. T cells, B-cell-depleted T cells, or PBMCs supplied cDNA or gDNA.

Germline values: CDR1 SEHNR, CDR2 FQNEAQ (reference sequence). The CDR3 loop spans 14 amino acids. The germline V and J ends were trimmed by 5 bases and 8 bases, with 16 bases remaining between them. In the authors' methods: Amplification of reference gene primers was used by the study to estimate nucleated cell counts. Clones were read by immunoSEQ multiplex PCR, and TCRdb kept only the in-frame ones, dropping some. The DNA was the basis for D and trimming; V, J and clone size are from that table. The sample lists around 200,000 clones, 80% to 90% occurring once. The chain recombines TRBV7-9 with TRBJ2-1, with a weak D call TRBD2 (5 bases). The specimen was peripheral blood. This receptor was identified in a woman older than 75 with acute or convalescent COVID-19. The chain's CDR3 is CASSPRGSSDEQFF. CDR3 in DNA: TGTGCCAGCAGCCCAAGAGGGTCAAGCGATGAGCAGTTCTTC. Full variable domain (outside the CDR3, taken from reference TRBV7-9 and TRBJ2-1): DTGVSQNPRHKITKRGQNVTFRCDPISEHNRLYWYRQTLGQGPEFLTYFQNEAQLEKSRLLSDRFSAERPKGSFSTLEIQRTEQGDSAMYLCASSPRGSSDEQFFGPGTRLTVL.